This is a list of T cell receptor beta chains from one sample in a study of cytomegalovirus exposure and HLA in healthy donors. The data were produced by immunoSEQ multiplex PCR, yet TCRdb's version contains in-frame clones alone and is incomplete. This sample's clone table lists about 110,000 clones. Source material: PBMCs. The source is a man in his forties in good health and CMV-seropositive. Both conserved end residues are part of each CDR3. The D gene is left open where the match is weak.

D: TRBD1
length: 16
V: TRBV15
J: TRBJ2-2
CDR3: CATSRGGQGNTGELFF
DNA: TGTGCCACCAGCAGAGGAGGACAGGGCAACACCGGGGAGCTGTTTTTT

D: TRBD2
length: 14
V: TRBV19
J: TRBJ2-7
CDR3: CASSTLAGGYEQYF
DNA: TGTGCCAGTAGTACCCTAGCGGGAGGGTACGAGCAGTACTTC

D: -
length: 16
V: TRBV5-1
J: TRBJ1-5
CDR3: CASSPQSGGFNQPQHF
DNA: TGCGCCAGCAGCCCTCAATCGGGGGGCTTCAATCAGCCCCAGCATTTT

D: -
length: 13
V: TRBV7-2
J: TRBJ1-1
CDR3: CASSPNRVVEAFF
DNA: TGTGCCAGCAGCCCTAACAGGGTAGTAGAAGCTTTCTTT

D: TRBD1
length: 14
V: TRBV27
J: TRBJ1-2
CDR3: CASSPTQGATGYTF
DNA: TGTGCCAGCAGCCCTACACAGGGGGCGACCGGCTACACCTTC

D: -
length: 17
V: TRBV28
J: TRBJ2-4
CDR3: CASSTYDIETTKNIQYF
DNA: TGTGCCAGCAGCACCTATGACATCGAAACAACCAAAAACATTCAGTACTTC

D: -
length: 12
V: TRBV28
J: TRBJ2-7
CDR3: CASSLTFYEQYF
DNA: TGTGCCAGCAGTCTCACTTTCTACGAGCAGTACTTC

D: -
length: 12
V: TRBV6-5
J: TRBJ2-7
CDR3: CASSYAGYEQYF
DNA: TGTGCCAGCAGTTACGCGGGCTACGAGCAGTACTTC

D: -
length: 15
V: TRBV9
J: TRBJ2-7
CDR3: CASSVASGYTYEQYF
DNA: TGTGCCAGCAGCGTAGCGTCAGGGTATACCTACGAGCAGTACTTC

D: -
length: 9
V: TRBV6-4
J: TRBJ1-2
CDR3: CALSGGYTF
DNA: TGTGCTTTAAGCGGTGGCTACACCTTC

D: TRBD2
length: 18
V: TRBV5-1
J: TRBJ2-1
CDR3: CASSLWTSGIPSFGEQFF
DNA: TGCGCCAGCAGCTTGTGGACTAGCGGGATTCCGTCTTTCGGTGAGCAGTTCTTC

D: -
length: 13
V: TRBV30
J: TRBJ2-5
CDR3: CAWSTGPGETQYF
DNA: TGTGCCTGGAGTACCGGGCCGGGGGAGACCCAGTACTTC

D: -
length: 11
V: TRBV28
J: TRBJ1-1
CDR3: CASSDKREAFF
DNA: TGTGCCAGCAGTGATAAGCGGGAAGCTTTCTTT

D: -
length: 15
V: TRBV9
J: TRBJ1-2
CDR3: CASSARGQSDYGYTF
DNA: TGTGCCAGCAGCGCCCGGGGACAATCGGACTATGGCTACACCTTC

D: TRBD1
length: 13
V: TRBV27
J: TRBJ2-7
CDR3: CASSGTGGYEQYF
DNA: TGTGCCAGCAGCGGGACAGGGGGCTACGAGCAGTACTTC

D: TRBD1
length: 13
V: TRBV6-6
J: TRBJ1-1
CDR3: CASEGQGNTEAFF
DNA: TGTGCCAGCGAAGGACAGGGAAACACTGAAGCTTTCTTT

D: -
length: 11
V: TRBV6-1
J: TRBJ2-2
CDR3: CASTHSGELFF
DNA: TGTGCCAGCACCCATTCCGGGGAGCTGTTTTTT

D: TRBD1
length: 14
V: TRBV18
J: TRBJ2-3
CDR3: CASSAGGATDTQYF
DNA: TGTGCCAGCTCAGCAGGGGGCGCGACAGATACGCAGTATTTT

D: TRBD2
length: 16
V: TRBV5-1
J: TRBJ2-1
CDR3: CASSLIAGGPNNEQFF
DNA: TGCGCCAGCAGCTTAATAGCGGGAGGGCCCAATAATGAGCAGTTCTTC

D: TRBD1
length: 15
V: TRBV5-1
J: TRBJ1-2
CDR3: CASSSPGTGEYGYTF
DNA: TGCGCCAGCAGCTCGCCCGGGACAGGGGAGTATGGCTACACCTTC

D: TRBD2
length: 15
V: TRBV10-2
J: TRBJ2-3
CDR3: CASRIAGQGTDTQYF
DNA: TGCGCCAGCAGAATAGCGGGGCAAGGCACAGATACGCAGTATTTT

D: TRBD2
length: 16
V: TRBV7-2
J: TRBJ2-1
CDR3: CASSNFGRLAVNEQFF
DNA: TGTGCCAGCAGCAACTTTGGCCGGCTAGCGGTAAATGAGCAGTTCTTC

D: TRBD1
length: 16
V: TRBV9
J: TRBJ2-7
CDR3: CASSVDKTGGPYEQYF
DNA: TGTGCCAGCAGCGTAGATAAGACAGGGGGTCCCTACGAGCAGTACTTC

D: TRBD1
length: 15
V: TRBV11-2
J: TRBJ2-7
CDR3: CASSWVQGPAYEQYF
DNA: TGTGCCAGCAGCTGGGTACAGGGGCCCGCCTACGAGCAGTACTTC

D: -
length: 14
V: TRBV6-1
J: TRBJ2-7
CDR3: CASRQGIWTYEQYF
DNA: TGTGCCAGCAGACAGGGAATATGGACCTACGAGCAGTACTTC

D: -
length: 14
V: TRBV21-1
J: TRBJ2-7
CDR3: CASSRGGGSYEQYF
DNA: TGTGCCAGCAGCAGGGGGGGAGGTTCCTACGAGCAGTACTTC

D: TRBD1
length: 14
V: TRBV2
J: TRBJ2-7
CDR3: CASSRTGGFLEQYF
DNA: TGTGCCAGCAGCAGGACAGGGGGATTTCTCGAGCAGTACTTC

D: -
length: 15
V: TRBV2
J: TRBJ2-3
CDR3: CASRGYRVPTDTQYF
DNA: TGTGCCAGCAGGGGGTACAGGGTCCCCACAGATACGCAGTATTTT

D: -
length: 15
V: TRBV7-6
J: TRBJ2-1
CDR3: CASSLVGGEYNEQFF
DNA: TGTGCCAGCAGCTTAGTTGGCGGAGAGTACAATGAGCAGTTCTTC

D: -
length: 15
V: TRBV7-8
J: TRBJ2-2
CDR3: CASSPYTGYAGELFF
DNA: TGTGCCAGCAGCCCATACACAGGGTACGCCGGGGAGCTGTTTTTT

D: -
length: 13
V: TRBV10-3
J: TRBJ1-2
CDR3: CAISVQVAYGYTF
DNA: TGTGCCATCAGTGTTCAGGTCGCCTATGGCTACACCTTC

D: TRBD2
length: 16
V: TRBV15
J: TRBJ2-1
CDR3: CATRTGTSGRVGEQFF
DNA: TGTGCCACCCGGACCGGGACTAGCGGGAGAGTGGGTGAGCAGTTCTTC

D: -
length: 14
V: TRBV5-1
J: TRBJ1-5
CDR3: CASSGGTRNQPQHF
DNA: TGCGCCAGCAGCGGCGGGACCCGCAATCAGCCCCAGCATTTT

D: -
length: 17
V: TRBV14
J: TRBJ2-1
CDR3: CASSQDQRDFAYNEQFF
DNA: TGTGCCAGCAGCCAAGATCAGAGGGACTTCGCCTACAATGAGCAGTTCTTC

D: TRBD2
length: 15
V: TRBV18
J: TRBJ2-3
CDR3: CAGDMTSGSTDTQYF
DNA: TGTGCCGGCGACATGACTAGCGGCAGCACAGATACGCAGTATTTT

D: TRBD2
length: 16
V: TRBV11-2
J: TRBJ2-3
CDR3: CASSVGLAGVYGTQYF
DNA: TGTGCCAGCAGCGTGGGACTAGCGGGAGTCTATGGTACGCAGTATTTT

D: TRBD1
length: 18
V: TRBV28
J: TRBJ2-7
CDR3: CASSLWGGDRGMSYEQYF
DNA: TGTGCCAGCAGTTTATGGGGGGGAGACAGGGGGATGTCCTACGAGCAGTACTTC

D: TRBD2
length: 15
V: TRBV7-9
J: TRBJ2-5
CDR3: CASSSTGGAGETQYF
DNA: TGTGCCAGCAGCTCGACGGGGGGGGCAGGAGAGACCCAGTACTTC

D: TRBD1
length: 15
V: TRBV19
J: TRBJ2-7
CDR3: CASSIRTGGPYEQYF
DNA: TGTGCCAGTAGTATTCGAACAGGGGGCCCCTACGAGCAGTACTTC

D: -
length: 14
V: TRBV19
J: TRBJ1-1
CDR3: CASSRRQSGTEAFF
DNA: TGTGCCAGTAGTCGGCGGCAAAGCGGCACTGAAGCTTTCTTT

D: -
length: 16
V: TRBV5-1
J: TRBJ1-2
CDR3: CASSVQLQGLNYGYTF
DNA: TGCGCCAGCAGCGTACAACTACAGGGCCTTAACTATGGCTACACCTTC